This is a list of T cell receptor beta chains from one sample in a study of shared clonotypes between healthy human individuals. Data came from immunoSEQ multiplex PCR; TCRdb stores just in-frame clones and leaves some out. There are more than 2 million clones in the sample; 90% to 96% occur only once, and roughly 0.13% lies in the top ten. Sequenced input: naive CD4+ T cells sorted from blood. The receptors were gathered from a man aged 18-30 years in good health. Each CDR3 is given with its conserved first and last residue. Each record gives: V gene, J gene, D gene, CDR3 length, clone size, CDR3 DNA, CDR3 protein. The D gene is left open where the match is weak. Where a row states a size, it is once, few, many or the class of an expanded clone; other rows omit it.

>TRBV30|TRBJ2-3|TRBD2|14|NA
TGTGCCTGGAAGCGGGGGGGCCGGGGAGATACGCAGTATTTT
CAWKRGGRGDTQYF
>TRBV2|TRBJ2-1|NA|11|NA
TGTGCCAGCAGGGCTAGGAATGAGCAGTTCTTC
CASRARNEQFF
>TRBV15|TRBJ2-6|TRBD1|18|NA
TGTGCCACCAGCAGATCGGGACAGGGGGCTGCTGGGGCCAACGTCCTGACTTTC
CATSRSGQGAAGANVLTF
>TRBV30|TRBJ1-1|TRBD1|14|NA
TGTGCCTGGAGGGCGGGACAGGGGAACACTGAAGCTTTCTTT
CAWRAGQGNTEAFF
>TRBV6-1|TRBJ1-1|NA|12|NA
TGTGCCAGCAGATTCTTCAATGCTGAAGCTTTCTTT
CASRFFNAEAFF
>TRBV21-1|TRBJ2-4|NA|16|once
TGTGCCAGCAGCAGGGACAGGGAGCTTGCCAAAAACATTCAGTACTTC
CASSRDRELAKNIQYF
>TRBV27|TRBJ1-1|NA|14|NA
TGTGCCAGCAGTTTATCGGAGAGGAACACTGAAGCTTTCTTT
CASSLSERNTEAFF
>TRBV11-1|TRBJ2-7|NA|17|NA
TGTGCCAGCAGCTTATCGCCGGGTGGCGGAGTGAACTACGAGCAGTACTTC
CASSLSPGGGVNYEQYF
>TRBV18|TRBJ1-6|NA|19|NA
TGTGCCAGCTCACCACTAAGGGGTATTATTGGCTCCTATAATTCACCCCTCCACTTT
CASSPLRGIIGSYNSPLHF
>TRBV5-4|TRBJ2-3|NA|15|NA
TGTGCCAGCAGCTTGGGGGGACGGGAAACAGATACGCAGTATTTT
CASSLGGRETDTQYF
>TRBV5-1|TRBJ2-1|TRBD2|13|NA
TGCGCCAGCAGTAGCGGGAGCACCAATGAGCAGTTCTTC
CASSSGSTNEQFF
>TRBV27|TRBJ1-6|NA|13|NA
TGTGCCAGTTCCGGGCAGGGTAATTCACCCCTCCACTTT
CASSGQGNSPLHF
>TRBV6-5|TRBJ1-1|NA|13|NA
TGTGCCAGCAGTTACAGTCTGAACACTGAAGCTTTCTTT
CASSYSLNTEAFF
>TRBV6-1|TRBJ1-1|TRBD1|17|NA
TGTGCCAGCAGTGAGCCTCGCACGAGGACAGGTCGGACTGAAGCTTTCTTT
CASSEPRTRTGRTEAFF
>TRBV11-2|TRBJ2-3|TRBD2|15|NA
TGTGCCAGCAGCTTTAGCGGGAGGGCCCCAGATACGCAGTATTTT
CASSFSGRAPDTQYF
>TRBV11-2|TRBJ1-5|NA|14|NA
TGTGCCAGCAGCTTCAGGGTTGAGGATCAGCCCCAGCATTTT
CASSFRVEDQPQHF
>TRBV6-1|TRBJ1-2|NA|12|few
TGTGCCAGCAGTGACAGGGGCTATGGCTACACCTTC
CASSDRGYGYTF
>TRBV19|TRBJ2-7|TRBD1|15|NA
TGTGCCAGTAGTAGGGAAGACAGGGGGGACTACGAGCAGTACTTC
CASSREDRGDYEQYF
>TRBV6-5|TRBJ2-1|NA|9|NA
TGTGCCGTCGGGAATGAGCAGTTCTTC
CAVGNEQFF
>TRBV9|TRBJ2-1|NA|15|NA
TGTGCCAGCAGCGTAGGAACTAACTCCTACAATGAGCAGTTCTTC
CASSVGTNSYNEQFF
>TRBV6-5|TRBJ2-2|NA|14|NA
TGTGCCAGCCAGGGTGGGGTGAACACCGGGGAGCTGTTTTTT
CASQGGVNTGELFF
>TRBV7-9|TRBJ1-1|NA|14|NA
TGTGCCAGCAGCTTAGATTTAACACGGGTAGAAGCTTTCTTT
CASSLDLTRVEAFF
>TRBV6-6|TRBJ2-1|TRBD1|12|NA
TGTGCCAGCAGTGACAGGGTAAATGAGCAGTTCTTC
CASSDRVNEQFF
>TRBV6-6|TRBJ1-4|NA|14|NA
TGTGCCAGCAGTTATACAGGCGCAGTGGGAAAACTGTTTTTT
CASSYTGAVGKLFF
>TRBV4-1|TRBJ1-2|TRBD1|15|NA
TGCGCCAGCAGCCAAGCCGGGACAGGGGGGTATGGCTACACCTTC
CASSQAGTGGYGYTF
>TRBV5-1|TRBJ2-3|TRBD2|17|NA
TGCGCCAGCAGCCCGAGGCCTAGCGGGGGAACCACAGATACGCAGTATTTT
CASSPRPSGGTTDTQYF
>TRBV11-2|TRBJ2-7|NA|15|NA
TGTGCCAGCAGCTCAAACCCCTACGGGAGTTACGAGCAGTACTTC
CASSSNPYGSYEQYF
>TRBV10-3|TRBJ2-7|NA|13|NA
TGTGCCATCAGTGGACCCAGAATCCACGAGCAGTACTTC
CAISGPRIHEQYF
>TRBV7-2|TRBJ2-3|TRBD2|18|NA
TGTGCCAGCAGCTCCGGACTAGCGGGAGTGAAGGGCACAGATACGCAGTATTTT
CASSSGLAGVKGTDTQYF
>TRBV10-1|TRBJ2-3|NA|13|NA
TGCGCCAGCAGTGAGCAGTACGCAGATACGCAGTATTTT
CASSEQYADTQYF
>TRBV5-1|TRBJ2-1|NA|16|NA
TGCGCCAGCAGCTTGATAGCTTTGAGTCGGGGCTGGGAGCAGTTCTTC
CASSLIALSRGWEQFF
>TRBV6-5|TRBJ2-7|NA|13|NA
TGTGCCAGCAAAGGGGGGCTATCCTACGAGCAGTACTTC
CASKGGLSYEQYF
>TRBV2|TRBJ2-2|TRBD1|17|NA
TGTGCCAGCCGCCCTAGACAGGGGTTAGGGAACACCGGGGAGCTGTTTTTT
CASRPRQGLGNTGELFF
>TRBV2|TRBJ1-1|NA|11|NA
TGTGCCAGCAGCCCCGCGGGGGCCGCTTTCTTT
CASSPAGAAFF
>TRBV5-1|TRBJ1-4|NA|13|NA
TGCGCCAGCAGCTTGTCGAGGTTCGAAAAACTGTTTTTT
CASSLSRFEKLFF
>TRBV9|TRBJ2-3|NA|11|NA
TGTGCCAGCAGCGTATTAGATACGCAGTATTTT
CASSVLDTQYF
>TRBV28|TRBJ1-1|NA|12|once
TGTGCCAGCAGTTTCCCGGAGAGGGAAGCTTTCTTT
CASSFPEREAFF